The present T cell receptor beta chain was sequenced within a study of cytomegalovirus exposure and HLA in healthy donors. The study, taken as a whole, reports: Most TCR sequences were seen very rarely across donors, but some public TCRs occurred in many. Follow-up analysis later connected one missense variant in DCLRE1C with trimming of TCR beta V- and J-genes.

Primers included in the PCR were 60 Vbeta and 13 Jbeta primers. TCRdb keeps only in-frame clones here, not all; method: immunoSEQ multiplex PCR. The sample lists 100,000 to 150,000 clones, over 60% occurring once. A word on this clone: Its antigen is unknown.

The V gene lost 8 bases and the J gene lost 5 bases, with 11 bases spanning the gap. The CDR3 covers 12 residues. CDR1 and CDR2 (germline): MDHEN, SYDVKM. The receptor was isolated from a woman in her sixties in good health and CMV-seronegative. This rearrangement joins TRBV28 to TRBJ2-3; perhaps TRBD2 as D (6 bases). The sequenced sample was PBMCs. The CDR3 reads CASRWGGDTQYF. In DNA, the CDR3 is TGTGCCAGCCGTTGGGGAGGAGATACGCAGTATTTT.